These 4 T cell receptor beta chains came from one sample sequenced in a study of blood T cells in healthy people across ages. With a J-beta primer mix and a sample-barcoded 5' primer, a second PCR ran about 7 to 11 cycles. TCRdb redid the calling of the 5' RACE reads with MiXCR, one entry per CDR3 protein. The sample lists hundreds of thousands of distinct CDR3 sequences, 32% seen once, with over 15% in the top ten. Input material: blood. Source of these receptors: a woman of 80 years or more in good health.

The chain combines TRBV15 with TRBJ2-5, with TRBD2 as a possible D gene (7 bases). Trimming left V 0 bases short and J 11 bases short, with 25 bases between. Germline V gene lookup returns CDR1 LNHNV and CDR2 YYDKDF (reference sequence). The CDR3 length is 17 residues. CDR3 bases: TGTGCCACCAGCAGAGATTGGGGTCCGGGGGGCTACAATGAGCAGTACTTC. It is translated as CATSRDWGPGGYNEQYF.

This clonotype appeared many times. This chain joins TRBV5-6 and TRBJ2-7; D possibly corresponds to TRBD1 (6 bases). With 0 bases removed from V and 0 bases from J, the gap between germline ends came to 16 bases. The CDR3 spans 17 residues. CDR1 and CDR2 (germline): SGHDT, YYEEEE. DNA of the CDR3: TGTGCCAGCAGCTTGGAAGGTCCCGACAGGTCCTCCTACGAGCAGTACTTC. This encodes CASSLEGPDRSSYEQYF.

This clonotype was detected ten times or more. The chain has TRBV6-1 and TRBJ1-6; D possibly corresponds to TRBD1 (5 bases). CDR1 MNHNS and CDR2 SASEGT come from the germline V gene. The CDR3 covers 18 residues. Trimming removed 0 bases from V and 7 bases from J, with 19 bases in between. This chain's CDR3 is CASSEALVAGLNNSPLHF. For the CDR3, the DNA is TGTGCCAGCAGTGAAGCCCTCGTGGCAGGGCTAAACAATTCACCCCTCCACTTT.

This clonotype was observed a handful of times. V is TRBV7-2 and J is TRBJ1-4; 7 nucleotides agree with TRBD1. V trimming: 0 bases; J trimming: 1 base; junction bases outside the gene matches: 2. CDR3 size: 16 residues. Per germline, CDR1 SGHTA and CDR2 FQGNSA. The CDR3 reads CASSLAGGGTNEKLFF. The CDR3 DNA reads TGTGCCAGCAGCTTAGCAGGGGGCGGAACTAATGAAAAACTGTTTTTT.